Sequencing of this T cell receptor (beta chain) was carried out in a study of CD8 T cells in ankylosing spondylitis. Via MiXCR, TCRdb re-called the 5' RACE reads, giving one row per CDR3 protein. The table has hundreds of thousands of distinct CDR3 sequences, roughly 17% seen once. Study-level results: Disease-associated clones were reportedly significantly overrepresented in matched ankylosing spondylitis synovial fluid. Clones that were linked to disease were CD8+ and were relatively rare in peripheral blood. Before this, some motif variants had been reported in reactive arthritis synovial fluid and blood. Characteristic, it appeared, of ankylosing spondylitis blood was a TCR beta motif of fewer than 10 highly homologous variants.

The table lists this clonotype with a few counts. Its antigen is undetermined. The CDR3 totals 16 residues. J lost 1 base, V lost 4 bases, and 5 bases had no gene match. Germline V lookup: CDR1 MNHNS, CDR2 SASEGT. The sample was blood, either unsorted or a sorted T cell fraction (not recorded which). This chain joins TRBV6-1 and TRBJ2-3; TRBD2 matches 10 bases. This TCR came from a male donor with ankylosing spondylitis. The CDR3 sequence: CASSGVGTSGTDTQYF. CDR3 coding DNA: TGTGCCAGCAGTGGCGTTGGGACTAGCGGCACAGATACGCAGTATTTT.